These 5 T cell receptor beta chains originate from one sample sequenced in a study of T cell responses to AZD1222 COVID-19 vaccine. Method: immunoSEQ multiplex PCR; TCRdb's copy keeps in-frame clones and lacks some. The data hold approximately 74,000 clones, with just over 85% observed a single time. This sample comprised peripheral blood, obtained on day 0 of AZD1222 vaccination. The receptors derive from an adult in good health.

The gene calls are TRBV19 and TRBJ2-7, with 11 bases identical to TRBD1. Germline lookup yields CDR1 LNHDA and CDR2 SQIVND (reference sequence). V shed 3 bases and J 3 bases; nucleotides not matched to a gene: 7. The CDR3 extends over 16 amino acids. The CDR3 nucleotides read TGTGCCAGTAGTATCCAAGGGACAGGGGGAGACTACGAGCAGTACTTC. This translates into CASSIQGTGGDYEQYF.

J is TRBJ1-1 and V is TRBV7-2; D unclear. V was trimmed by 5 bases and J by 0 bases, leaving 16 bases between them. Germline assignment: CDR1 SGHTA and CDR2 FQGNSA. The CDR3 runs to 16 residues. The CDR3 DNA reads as TGTGCCAGCAGCCTAGAAAAAGGCCGTTTGAACACTGAAGCTTTCTTT. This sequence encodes CASSLEKGRLNTEAFF.

The CDR3 DNA follows: TGTGCCAGCAGCGTAGGGGCTGGACAGAAGAACACTGAAGCTTTCTTT. The encoded protein is CASSVGAGQKNTEAFF. V gene TRBV9 combines with J gene TRBJ1-1, with a weak D call TRBD1 (6 bases). V lost 0 bases and J lost 1, with 13 bases in between. Germline-derived CDR1 and CDR2 are SGDLS and YYNGEE. The CDR3 is 16 residues long.

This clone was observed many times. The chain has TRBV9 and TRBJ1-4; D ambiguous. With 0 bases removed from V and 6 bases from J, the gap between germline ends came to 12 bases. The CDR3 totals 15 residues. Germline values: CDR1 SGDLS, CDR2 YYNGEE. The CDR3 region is CASSVGELLDEKLFF. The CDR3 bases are TGTGCCAGCAGCGTAGGTGAGCTTTTGGATGAAAAACTGTTTTTT. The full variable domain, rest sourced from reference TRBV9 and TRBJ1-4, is DSGVTQTPKHLITATGQRVTLRCSPRSGDLSVYWYQQSLDQGLQFLIQYYNGEERAKGNILERFSAQQFPDLHSELNLSSLELGDSALYFCASSVGELLDEKLFFGSGTQLSVL.

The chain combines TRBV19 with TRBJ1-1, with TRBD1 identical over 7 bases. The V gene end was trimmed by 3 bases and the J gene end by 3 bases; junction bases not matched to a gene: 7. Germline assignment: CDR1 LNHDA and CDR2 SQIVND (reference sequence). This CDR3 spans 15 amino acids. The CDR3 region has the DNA TGTGCCAGTAGTATGGGGGACAGCTATTACACTGAAGCTTTCTTT. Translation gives CASSMGDSYYTEAFF.